Below, 10 T cell receptor beta chains from the same sample are listed, as sequenced in a study of technical replicates of blood from a handful of donors. Sequencing was performed with immunoSEQ multiplex PCR; in TCRdb, only in-frame clones are kept and a portion is missing. The sample comprises around 13,000 clones, around four fifths of which are singletons, and under 15% rests with the top ten. The sequenced sample consisted of PBMCs. The receptor set was obtained from a human donor in good health.

The CDR3 region has the DNA TGCGCCAGCCGACAGGACGAGGGGATAAATGAAAAACTGTTTTTT. Residues: CASRQDEGINEKLFF. The chain has TRBV10-2 and TRBJ1-4, with TRBD1 as a possible D gene (6 bases). The V gene lost 8 bases and the J gene lost 5 bases, with 18 bases spanning the gap. This CDR3 contains 15 residues. Germline V gene lookup returns CDR1 WSHSY and CDR2 SAAADI.

V gene TRBV6-4 combines with J gene TRBJ2-3; 8 positions agree with TRBD1. Germline V gives CDR1 MRHNA, CDR2 SNTAGT. The CDR3 length is 17 residues. With 2 bases clipped from V and 3 bases from J, the junction kept 10 bases outside the gene matches. The DNA of the CDR3 is TGTGCCAGCAGTGACGCCCCAGGGGGCTTGGGGACAGATACGCAGTATTTT. Translation gives CASSDAPGGLGTDTQYF.

The chain uses TRBV27 and TRBJ2-7; D gene ambiguous. V dropped 6 bases and J dropped 3 bases, with 6 bases sitting between them. The CDR3 runs to 11 residues. Germline CDR1 MNHEY, CDR2 SMNVEV (reference sequence). This CDR3 reads CASRQNYEQYF. CDR3 nucleotide sequence: TGTGCCAGCAGACAAAACTACGAGCAGTACTTC.

The chain combines TRBV6-1 with TRBJ2-2, with D perhaps TRBD2 (6 bases). The V end lost 6 bases, the J end lost 7 bases, and 15 bases lay between the germline ends. CDR3 length equals 14 residues. Germline CDR1 reads MNHNS; CDR2 reads SASEGT. CDR3 in amino acids: CASSLGLANGELFF. CDR3 nucleotide sequence: TGTGCCAGCAGCCTGGGGCTAGCGAACGGGGAGCTGTTTTTT.

The V call is TRBV6-5, the J call TRBJ1-3; the D gene is possibly TRBD1 (6 bases). V was clipped by 0 bases and J by 0 bases, with 9 bases between them. The CDR3 totals 16 residues. CDR1 is MNHEY, CDR2 SVGAGI, per germline. CDR3 bases: TGTGCCAGCAGTTACTCGACAGGAAGCTCTGGAAACACCATATATTTT. This gives the protein CASSYSTGSSGNTIYF.

This chain uses TRBV27 with TRBJ2-3; D possibly corresponds to TRBD2 (6 bases). The CDR3 extends over 13 amino acids. V lost 8 bases and J lost 8, with 17 bases in between. Germline lookup yields CDR1 MNHEY and CDR2 SMNVEV (reference sequence). CDR3 sequence reads: CASSLALGSTQYF. The CDR3 DNA reads as TGTGCCAGCTCTCTAGCGTTGGGTTCTACGCAGTATTTT.

The V gene is TRBV28, the J gene TRBJ2-5; unclear D gene. CDR1 is MDHEN and CDR2 is SYDVKM in the germline V gene. The V end was cut by 7 bases, the J end by 2 bases, with 5 bases between. The CDR3 has 11 amino acids. CDR3 residues: CASTDQETQYF. The CDR3 coding sequence is TGTGCCAGCACAGATCAAGAGACCCAGTACTTC.

The chain has TRBV2 and TRBJ2-5, with 9 bases fitting TRBD2. V gave up 5 bases and J gave up 4 bases; unmatched junction bases: 11. The CDR3 is made up of 16 amino acids. Germline V gives CDR1 SNHLY, CDR2 FYNNEI. The CDR3: CASSPSGTTWGETQYF. The DNA for the CDR3 is TGTGCCAGCAGTCCTAGCGGGACAACCTGGGGAGAGACCCAGTACTTC.

The chain carries TRBV7-3 and TRBJ1-4; TRBD1 might be the D (5 bases). Germline V lookup: CDR1 SGHTA, CDR2 FQGTGA. CDR3 length: 15 amino acids. Trimming left V 1 base short and J 3 bases short, with 9 bases between. CDR3 sequence: CASSLRGRANEKLFF. The CDR3 DNA reads as TGTGCCAGCAGCTTAAGGGGCAGGGCTAATGAAAAACTGTTTTTT.

The J gene is TRBJ2-3, the V gene TRBV2, with D perhaps matching TRBD1 (5 bases). CDR1 and CDR2 (germline): SNHLY, FYNNEI. This CDR3 is 12 amino acids long. V was pared by 6 bases and J by 2 bases, with 6 bases between. The CDR3 loop reads CASRDNTDTQYF. DNA of the CDR3: TGTGCCAGCAGGGACAACACAGATACGCAGTATTTT.